These 19 T cell receptor beta chains came from one sample sequenced in a study of OX40 agonist ivuxolimab in advanced cancers. Sequencing used immunoSEQ multiplex PCR; TCRdb keeps in-frame clones, though not all of them. The data show roughly 90,000 clones, just over 90% seen once. The starting material was CD4+ or CD8+ T cells sorted from blood, obtained in a trial of the OX40 agonist ivuxolimab. Receptors originate from an adult with an advanced solid tumor such as melanoma, head and neck, liver or kidney cancer.

This clone was observed a few times. The V gene is TRBV27, the J gene TRBJ1-1; D may be TRBD1 (5 bases). Between the trimmed V and J ends, which lost 9 bases and 4 bases, there was a span of 15 bases. This CDR3 comprises 13 residues. Germline CDR1 and CDR2: MNHEY and SMNVEV (reference sequence). The CDR3 sequence: CASIGGGGTEAFF. The CDR3 DNA follows: TGTGCCAGTATTGGGGGGGGTGGCACTGAAGCTTTCTTT.

This clone occurred once. The chain combines TRBV30 with TRBJ2-5; TRBD1 or TRBD2 may be the D gene (6 bases each). This CDR3 is built from 15 residues. Trimming left V 3 bases short and J 7 bases short, with 21 bases between. Per the germline V gene, CDR1 is GTSNPN and CDR2 is SVGIG (reference sequence). The CDR3: CAWRDKGGRAGTQYF. The CDR3 region has the DNA TGTGCCTGGAGGGATAAGGGGGGCAGGGCGGGGACCCAGTACTTC.

The rearrangement joins TRBV10-3 to TRBJ2-6; TRBD2 aligns across 10 bases. Germline V gene data show CDR1 as ENHRY and CDR2 as SYGVKD. Trimming at V came to 4 bases and at J to 1 base, leaving 13 bases not matched to a gene. This CDR3 is built from 20 residues. As DNA, the CDR3 is TGTGCCATCAGTGCGGACCCTAGCGGGAGCGGATCGTCTGGGGCCAACGTCCTGACTTTC. It codes for CAISADPSGSGSSGANVLTF.

The V gene is TRBV27, the J gene TRBJ2-1, with 8 nucleotides matching TRBD2. The CDR3 sequence is 16 residues long. CDR1 is MNHEY, CDR2 SMNVEV, per germline (reference sequence). The junction had 10 bases not matched to a gene; V was cut back by 3 bases and J by 6 bases. In DNA, the CDR3 is TGTGCCAGCAGTTTTCTAGGTCGGACTAGCTCCAATGAGCAGTTCTTC. It specifies CASSFLGRTSSNEQFF.

The chain joins TRBV2 to TRBJ2-5; D is perhaps TRBD2 (6 bases). The CDR3 is 14 amino acids. Trimming removed 3 bases at V and 5 bases at J, with 13 bases between. The germline V gene encodes CDR1 SNHLY and CDR2 FYNNEI. The CDR3 here is CASSDNRDSETQYF. The CDR3 DNA sequence: TGTGCCAGCAGTGACAACCGGGACTCGGAGACCCAGTACTTC. Drawing the rest from reference TRBV2 and TRBJ2-5, the complete variable domain is EPEVTQTPSHQVTQMGQEVILRCVPISNHLYFYWYRQILGQKVEFLVSFYNNEISEKSEIFDDQFSVERPDGSNFTLKIRSTKLEDSAMYFCASSDNRDSETQYFGPGTRLLVL.

The rearrangement links TRBV14 to TRBJ1-5; D remains ambiguous. The germline V gene has CDR1 SGHDN and CDR2 FVKESK. Deletions cut 2 bases from V and 1 base from J, with 12 bases between. This CDR3 spans 16 amino acids. The CDR3 nucleotides read TGTGCCAGCAGCCAACCCTCGAAGTTCAGCAATCAGCCCCAGCATTTT. Protein product: CASSQPSKFSNQPQHF.

The rearrangement joins TRBV7-9 to TRBJ1-5, with 7 bases that match TRBD1. CDR1 is SEHNR, CDR2 FQNEAQ, per germline (reference sequence). With V trimmed by 6 bases and J by 2 bases, 7 bases remained unmatched. The CDR3 is 15 amino acids. This CDR3 reads CASSKEGTGNQPQHF. The DNA of the CDR3 is TGTGCCAGCAGTAAAGAGGGGACAGGCAATCAGCCCCAGCATTTT.

The J gene is TRBJ1-2, the V gene TRBV6-5, with TRBD1 identical over 11 bases. The CDR3 extends over 14 amino acids. V was clipped by 5 bases and J by 2 bases; unmatched bases: 1. CDR1 and CDR2 from the germline V gene are MNHEY and SVGAGI. CDR3 coding DNA: TGTGCCAGCAGTAGGGACAGGGGGAACTATGGCTACACCTTC. Its protein is CASSRDRGNYGYTF.

The gene calls are TRBV30 and TRBJ2-2, with TRBD2 identical over 9 bases. The V gene end was trimmed by 5 bases and the J gene end by 2 bases; junction bases not matched to a gene: 6. CDR1 GTSNPN and CDR2 SVGIG come from the germline V gene (reference sequence). This CDR3 is built from 15 residues. The CDR3 nucleotides are TGTGCCTGGCAGGGTAGCGGGGGTAACACCGGGGAGCTGTTTTTT. Translation gives CAWQGSGGNTGELFF.

The chain combines TRBV5-5 with TRBJ1-5, with TRBD1 as a possible D gene (5 bases). V was trimmed by 0 bases and J by 6 bases, leaving 16 bases between them. Germline V gene sequence: CDR1 SGHKS, CDR2 YYEKEE (reference sequence). This CDR3 has 16 residues. CDR3 nucleotide sequence: TGTGCCAGCAGCTTGGCGGGGAGGGGTTTGGGTCAGCCCCAGCATTTT. It codes for CASSLAGRGLGQPQHF.

The chain carries TRBV7-9 and TRBJ1-1; D is undetermined. V lost 3 bases, J lost 2 bases, and 4 bases lay in between. Germline CDR1 reads SEHNR; CDR2 reads FQNEAQ (reference sequence). The length of the CDR3 is 12 residues. The CDR3 DNA follows: TGTGCCAGCAGCTTTTTAAACACTGAAGCTTTCTTT. It specifies CASSFLNTEAFF.

V is TRBV6-5 and J is TRBJ2-7, with 9 bases lining up with TRBD2. With 6 bases clipped from V and 3 bases from J, the junction kept 6 bases outside the gene matches. The CDR3 is 14 residues long. The germline gives CDR1 MNHEY, CDR2 SVGAGI. The CDR3 protein is CASSRSGSSYEQYF. CDR3 DNA: TGTGCCAGCAGCCGTAGCGGGAGCAGCTACGAGCAGTACTTC.

This chain connects TRBV5-1 to TRBJ1-1, with 7 bases fitting TRBD1. Germline CDR1 and CDR2: SGHRS and YFSETQ. V gave up 0 bases and J gave up 1 base; unmatched junction bases: 6. This CDR3 region has 16 residues. CDR3 residues: CASSLAAGGTNTEAFF. For the CDR3, the DNA is TGCGCCAGCAGCTTGGCGGCAGGGGGAACGAACACTGAAGCTTTCTTT.

This clone was recorded once. The rearrangement joins TRBV30 to TRBJ2-2; TRBD1 might be the D (6 bases). CDR1 is GTSNPN and CDR2 is SVGIG in the germline V gene (reference sequence). The V and J ends lost 0 bases and 3 bases respectively, with 14 bases between them. CDR3 length: 16 residues. DNA for the CDR3: TGTGCCTGGAGTGTACAGTGGGGGCTGGACACCGGGGAGCTGTTTTTT. It is translated as CAWSVQWGLDTGELFF.

The chain links TRBV5-1 to TRBJ1-6; 7 positions match TRBD1. Germline CDR1 reads SGHRS; CDR2 reads YFSETQ. There are 19 residues in the CDR3. V trimming: 3 bases; J trimming: 0 bases; junction bases outside the gene matches: 12. As DNA, the CDR3 is TGCGCCAGCAGCTCGGAGTTTGGACAGGCTAGCTCCTATAATTCACCCCTCCACTTT. This gives the protein CASSSEFGQASSYNSPLHF.

The chain is built from TRBV5-4 and TRBJ1-2; tentative D call: TRBD1 (6 bases). CDR3 size: 16 residues. V lost 4 bases to trimming and J lost 0 bases, with 16 bases between them. Germline assignment: CDR1 SGHNT and CDR2 YYREEE (reference sequence). Written as DNA, the CDR3 is TGTGCCAGCAGCCTGGGACACCAACCGTCTAACTATGGCTACACCTTC. This sequence encodes CASSLGHQPSNYGYTF. The full variable domain, completed using reference TRBV5-4 and TRBJ1-2, is ETGVTQSPTHLIKTRGQQVTLRCSSQSGHNTVSWYQQALGQGPQFIFQYYREEENGRGNFPPRFSGLQFPNYSSELNVNALELDDSALYLCASSLGHQPSNYGYTFGSGTRLTVV.

This rearrangement joins TRBV18 to TRBJ1-2; 9 bases match TRBD1. The germline CDR1 and CDR2 sequences are KGHSH and LQKENI. The V gene end was trimmed by 0 bases and the J gene end by 2 bases; junction bases not matched to a gene: 4. The CDR3 spans 16 residues. For the CDR3, the DNA is TGTGCCAGCTCACCACCTACAGGGGGCTTGAACTATGGCTACACCTTC. Protein sequence: CASSPPTGGLNYGYTF.

The chain carries TRBV2 and TRBJ1-1; TRBD1 matches at 9 bases. CDR3 length: 17 amino acids. Germline V gene sequence: CDR1 SNHLY, CDR2 FYNNEI. V shed 7 bases, J shed 1 base, and the junction held 13 bases outside the gene matches. The DNA of the CDR3 is TGTGCCAGCACAGGGGGTGGGACAGGGACTTGGAACACTGAAGCTTTCTTT. It codes for CASTGGGTGTWNTEAFF.

V gene TRBV28 combines with J gene TRBJ2-7; either TRBD1 or TRBD2 may fit D (5 bases each). The CDR3 spans 14 residues. Trimming removed 6 bases at V and 7 bases at J, with 19 bases between. Germline CDR1 MDHEN, CDR2 SYDVKM. This CDR3 reads CASSLSVGRGEQYF. CDR3 DNA sequence: TGTGCCAGCAGCCTTTCAGTGGGACGGGGTGAGCAGTACTTC. Full variable domain (remainder filled in from reference TRBV28 and TRBJ2-7): DVKVTQSSRYLVKRTGEKVFLECVQDMDHENMFWYRQDPGLGLRLIYFSYDVKMKEKGDIPEGYSVSREKKERFSLILESASTNQTSMYLCASSLSVGRGEQYFGPGTRLTVT.